This T cell receptor beta chain came from a study of T cell responses to AZD1222 COVID-19 vaccine. Study outcomes and limitations: Clonal diversity may have been underestimated in mostly white British donors. Dominant CD4 TCR responses targeted spike regions 160-218 and 743-854. Of spike-specific TCRs, nearly half reportedly target regions left unmutated in variants. Spike-specific TCR breadth and depth went up after people got two AZD1222 doses.

Sequencing was performed with immunoSEQ multiplex PCR; in TCRdb, only in-frame clones are kept and a portion is missing. The sample shows 120,000 to 150,000 clones, roughly 89% of them seen only once. CDR3 length: 12 amino acids. CDR1 and CDR2 (germline): MNHEY, SVGEGT. Trimming shortened V by 6 bases and J by 7 bases, and 10 bases separated the two germline ends. Regarding this clone: The antigen is unknown.

This chain connects TRBV6-2 or TRBV6-3 to TRBJ2-1; D not certain. This sequence originates from an adult who received the MenACWY meningococcal vaccine as a control. The specimen comprised peripheral blood, sampled 28 days after the second dose of the MenACWY control vaccine. As DNA, the CDR3 is TGTGCCAGCAGCAACGCTCGGAATGAGCAGTTCTTC. Amino acids: CASSNARNEQFF.